This T cell receptor beta chain came from a study of post-analysis software for immune sequencing data. Overall study context: As for disease course, relapsing-remitting, secondary progressive and progressive-relapsing multiple sclerosis were all included.

Study conclusions and caveats: Relative to controls, patients had several TRBV segments at higher frequency, with TRBV5-6, TRBV5-1 and TRBV20-1 among these. Batch-matched samples strongly co-clustered by F measure. Controls significantly exceeded multiple sclerosis patients in normalized Chao1 diversity.

This clonotype was observed a few times. What it recognizes is unknown. TCR beta libraries were prepared from cDNA with unique molecular identifiers. T cells, about 0.9 to 11 million of them, yielded some 500,000 cDNA molecules. Using its own MiXCR run on the PCR reads, TCRdb lists one record per CDR3 protein. This sample has about 430,000 distinct CDR3 sequences, with approximately 39% found just once. There are 16 residues in the CDR3. The junction had 7 bases not matched to a gene; V was cut back by 2 bases and J by 7 bases. Per germline, CDR1 SEHNR and CDR2 FQNEAQ (reference sequence). Sequencing was performed on blood. This clonotype was obtained from a girl aged 2-10 years with multiple sclerosis. The chain is built from TRBV7-9 and TRBJ2-1; TRBD2 aligns across 11 bases. CDR3: CASSLKIAGGRNEQFF. Here the CDR3 DNA reads TGTGCCAGCAGCTTAAAAATAGCGGGAGGGAGGAATGAGCAGTTCTTC.